These 5 T cell receptor beta chains were sequenced from one sample in a study of vaccination effects on CD4 cells after COVID-19 (dated by TCRdb to between 2021 and 2024). To prepare the library, the immunoSEQ multiplex PCR assay was applied. TCRdb holds this immuneACCESS table with in-frame rearrangements only. Some clones are missing; in checked studies, unresolved V genes explain under half, and the rest has no known cause. For this sample the table gives tens of thousands of clones, of which less than 85% were detected only once. The top ten constitute about 3.8% of the sample. After 10 to 11 days of culture, CD4+ T cells were isolated with the EasySep CD4+ T cell isolation kit. PCR-confirmed SARS-CoV-2 infection had occurred in convalescent patients between March and December 2020, before the Alpha, Beta and Delta variants emerged in the United States. Two doses of either the BNT162b2 or the mRNA-1273 mRNA SARS-CoV-2 vaccine were administered to participants.

No cognate antigen is known for these TCRs. The sequenced sample was CD4+ T cells from PBMCs cultured without peptide, obtained after COVID-19 vaccination. These receptors came from a human donor who had a prior SARS-CoV-2 infection.

A few counts support this clone. The chain employs TRBV19 and TRBJ1-2, with TRBD1 identical over 8 bases. The CDR3 length is 13 residues. CDR1 LNHDA and CDR2 SQIVND come from the germline V gene (reference sequence). The V segment lost 6 bases and the J segment 3 bases; nucleotides outside the gene matches: 3. The CDR3 reads CASSKTGDYGYTF. Written as DNA, the CDR3 is TGTGCCAGTAGCAAGACAGGGGACTATGGCTACACCTTC.

The J gene is TRBJ1-5, the V gene TRBV6-2 or TRBV6-3, with D uncertain. Trimming removed 2 bases at V and 7 bases at J, with 9 bases between. Germline V gene sequence: CDR1 MNHEY, CDR2 SVGEGT. This CDR3 is built from 13 residues. CDR3 sequence reads: CASSYQAGQPQHF. The CDR3, as DNA: TGTGCCAGCAGTTACCAAGCCGGACAGCCCCAGCATTTT.

This chain uses TRBV30 with TRBJ2-2; either TRBD1 or TRBD2 may fit D (5 bases each). Germline CDR1 and CDR2: GTSNPN and SVGIG (reference sequence). The germline V and J ends were trimmed by 5 bases and 6 bases, with 19 bases remaining between them. The CDR3 totals 15 residues. This CDR3 reads CAWGPPGPAPGELFF. CDR3 nucleotide sequence: TGTGCCTGGGGGCCGCCGGGGCCAGCCCCCGGGGAGCTGTTTTTT.

The J gene is TRBJ1-1, the V gene TRBV7-9; no reliable D call. In germline, CDR1 is SEHNR, CDR2 FQNEAQ (reference sequence). V was cut by 5 bases and J by 2 bases, with 15 bases left in between. CDR3 length: 15 amino acids. Here the CDR3 DNA reads TGTGCCAGCAGCCGACTCGGCGTCCTTAACACTGAAGCTTTCTTT. This codes for CASSRLGVLNTEAFF.

This chain's CDR3 is CASSLDSYSSGNTIYF. In nucleotides, the CDR3 is TGCGCCAGCAGCTTGGACAGCTACAGTTCTGGAAACACCATATATTTT. The rearrangement joins TRBV5-1 to TRBJ1-3; D gene unclear. Between the trimmed V and J ends, which lost 0 bases and 1 base, there was a span of 11 bases. The CDR3 is 16 amino acids. From germline, CDR1 is SGHRS and CDR2 YFSETQ.